This T cell receptor beta chain emerged from a study of blood T cell repertoires in COVID-19 (dated by TCRdb to 2018 to 2021). Regarding the complete study: Samples from collaborators originated in the United States, Italy and Spain and spanned both the acute and convalescent phases of COVID-19. The material from the prospective study consisted of cDNA or gDNA derived from T cells, B-cell-depleted T cells, or PBMCs. Deeply sampled blood TCRbeta repertoires from subjects exposed to, actively infected with, or recovered from COVID-19 were included in the dataset. The repertoires were released in a freely available public database meant as a resource for research on the immune response to SARS-CoV-2. Samples came from the ongoing ImmuneRACE study (first 160 participants) plus 1,254 subjects from 6 global collaborators. Nearly every sample came with metadata listing a de-identified subject ID, COVID-19 status, age in years and sex. Where available, HLA class I and class II types were taken from metadata supplied by the sample provider and were not determined by assay-based typing. Results the study describes overall, beyond this receptor: How much clinical and demographic metadata was included differed by source and by participant, and the metadata was provided uncurated.

Collaborating institutions collected whole blood in K2EDTA tubes following their own protocols. For TCRbeta analysis, collaborator samples were shipped as frozen whole blood, as isolated PBMCs, or as DNA extracted from either sample type. From the germline V gene, CDR1 is MNHEY and CDR2 is SVGAGI. The CDR3 runs 13 residues from the cysteine to the phenylalanine. Only the CDR3 region is kept as DNA, spanning 39 bases read in frame from base 1. A distance of 6 bases separates the germline ends of V and J, which lose 2 bases and 2 bases respectively. TCRbeta CDR3 regions were amplified from genomic DNA by means of the immunoSEQ Assay, a bias-controlled multiplex PCR. The authors processed their data as follows. Nucleated cell counts per sample were estimated from amplification of reference gene primers within the assay. To quantify the absolute abundance of each unique TCRbeta CDR3 rearrangement, sequence reads were collapsed and filtered. For each sample, productive Simpson clonality was calculated as the square root of Simpson's diversity index across productive rearrangements. TCRdb mirrors the immuneACCESS table, restricted to in-frame sequences. Some clones are absent from its copies; in checked studies, under half trace to an unresolved V gene, and the reason for the others is unknown. That table is the source of V, J and clone size, and D and trimming were worked out from the DNA. In this sample the table shows nearly 350,000 clones, around 88% of which occur a single time. The top ten clonotypes cover approximately 3.1% of the sample.

As concerns this clone: Its antigen remains unidentified. Base-call qualities are not available, and no considerably larger clone is one nucleotide away. Other DNA sequences in this sample translate to the same CDR3.

The receptor chain draws on TRBV6-5 and TRBJ1-1; no D segment can be confidently identified. The sample taken for sequencing was peripheral blood. The TCR was taken from a young man with active or convalescent COVID-19. The CDR3 region: CASSYRVNTEAFF. The sequenced DNA is TGTGCCAGCAGTTACCGGGTCAACACTGAAGCTTTCTTT.